This TCR beta chain appears in the sequencing data of a study of T cells in localized non-small cell lung cancer. Regarding the study as a whole: It was uninvolved adjacent lung that showed the highest T cell clonality, exceeding tumor. For the top 100 tumor clones, a median approximately 50 also appeared in adjacent lung. A single tumor region was sequenced, leaving heterogeneity possible. A denser population of T cells in blood accompanied longer overall survival.

The CDR3 is 14 residues long. Trimming stripped 3 bases from V and 0 bases from J, with 6 bases between. The germline gives CDR1 SGHNT, CDR2 YENEEA. Here immunoSEQ multiplex PCR was the method, and the copy in TCRdb shows in-frame clones only, minus some. The data contain over 2,000 clones, roughly 25% of them seen just once; the ten biggest clones take up roughly 15%. In this sample, this clone turned up a few times. As yet, its antigen is unknown. The chain is built from TRBV11-3 and TRBJ2-1; possible D gene TRBD2, 6 bases. The sequence was obtained from an older male donor with stage III squamous cell lung carcinoma. Sequenced material: lung tumor tissue, taken before any cancer treatment. In DNA, the CDR3 is TGTGCCAGCAGCTTGGAGGGCTCCTACAATGAGCAGTTCTTC. Its protein product is CASSLEGSYNEQFF.